This is a list of T cell receptor beta chains from one sample in a study of untreated major depressive disorder. TCRdb keeps only in-frame clones here, not all; method: immunoSEQ multiplex PCR. Of around 13,000 clones in the sample, around nine tenths are singletons; the top ten hold 0.82%. Sequenced sample: CD4+ T cells from PBMCs. The source of these receptors is a man aged 25 to 45 with major depressive disorder. CDR3s include the opening cysteine and the closing phenylalanine or tryptophan. Fields, in order: J gene, D gene, V gene, clone size, CDR3 protein, CDR3 DNA. The D gene is left open where the match is weak. Some rows have no size entry. The others give once, few or many, or a class for an expanded clone.

j_gene: TRBJ2-2
d_gene: NA
v_gene: TRBV7-6
abundance: NA
CDR3aa: CASSLALGTLGGELFF
CDR3nt: TGTGCCAGCAGCTTAGCCCTCGGGACCCTGGGCGGGGAGCTGTTTTTT

j_gene: TRBJ2-1
d_gene: NA
v_gene: TRBV5-1
abundance: NA
CDR3aa: CASSMGPAGDNEQFF
CDR3nt: TGCGCCAGCAGCATGGGCCCCGCAGGGGACAATGAGCAGTTCTTC

j_gene: TRBJ1-1
d_gene: NA
v_gene: TRBV5-5
abundance: once
CDR3aa: CASSLAQGIRAFF
CDR3nt: TGTGCCAGCAGCTTGGCCCAGGGTATAAGAGCTTTCTTT

j_gene: TRBJ1-2
d_gene: TRBD1
v_gene: TRBV28
abundance: NA
CDR3aa: CASSPYQGAIRGYTF
CDR3nt: TGTGCCAGCAGTCCGTATCAGGGGGCAATCCGCGGCTACACCTTC

j_gene: TRBJ2-5
d_gene: NA
v_gene: TRBV18
abundance: NA
CDR3aa: CASSPSQGRGETQYF
CDR3nt: TGTGCCAGCTCACCGAGCCAGGGGCGCGGAGAGACCCAGTACTTC

j_gene: TRBJ2-5
d_gene: NA
v_gene: TRBV2
abundance: NA
CDR3aa: CASGYQFQETQYF
CDR3nt: TGTGCCAGCGGCTATCAGTTCCAAGAGACCCAGTACTTC

j_gene: TRBJ2-7
d_gene: NA
v_gene: TRBV11-2
abundance: NA
CDR3aa: CASSPRGGTAGYEQYF
CDR3nt: TGTGCCAGCAGCCCTAGGGGGGGGACAGCAGGCTACGAGCAGTACTTC

j_gene: TRBJ2-2
d_gene: TRBD1
v_gene: TRBV6-1
abundance: NA
CDR3aa: CASSNTGGTPGELFF
CDR3nt: TGTGCCAGCAGTAATACAGGGGGTACTCCCGGGGAGCTGTTTTTT

j_gene: TRBJ2-2
d_gene: NA
v_gene: TRBV5-1
abundance: NA
CDR3aa: CASRLAAAGTGELFF
CDR3nt: TGCGCCAGCAGACTGGCGGCAGCGGGCACCGGGGAGCTGTTTTTT

j_gene: TRBJ2-2
d_gene: NA
v_gene: TRBV5-1
abundance: NA
CDR3aa: CASSLTTGNTRELFF
CDR3nt: TGCGCCAGCAGCTTGACGACAGGTAACACCCGGGAGCTGTTTTTT

j_gene: TRBJ2-3
d_gene: NA
v_gene: TRBV5-1
abundance: NA
CDR3aa: CASSLGSSGDSSTDTQYF
CDR3nt: TGCGCCAGCAGCTTGGGGAGTAGCGGTGACTCTAGCACAGATACGCAGTATTTT

j_gene: TRBJ2-5
d_gene: TRBD1
v_gene: TRBV5-1
abundance: NA
CDR3aa: CASSWTGGQETQYF
CDR3nt: TGCGCCAGCAGCTGGACAGGGGGTCAAGAGACCCAGTACTTC

j_gene: TRBJ2-1
d_gene: NA
v_gene: TRBV9
abundance: NA
CDR3aa: CASSVATSLNEQFF
CDR3nt: TGTGCCAGCAGCGTTGCCACTAGCCTTAATGAGCAGTTCTTC

j_gene: TRBJ1-3
d_gene: NA
v_gene: TRBV6-1
abundance: NA
CDR3aa: CASSEWPGNTIYF
CDR3nt: TGTGCCAGCAGTGAATGGCCTGGAAACACCATATATTTT

j_gene: TRBJ2-1
d_gene: TRBD1
v_gene: TRBV9
abundance: NA
CDR3aa: CASSQGANSYNEQFF
CDR3nt: TGTGCCAGCTCGCAGGGGGCAAATTCCTACAATGAGCAGTTCTTC

j_gene: TRBJ1-1
d_gene: NA
v_gene: TRBV13
abundance: once
CDR3aa: CASSLGLRTEAFF
CDR3nt: TGTGCCAGCAGCTTAGGCCTGCGCACTGAAGCTTTCTTT